These T cell receptor beta chains were read from a single sample in a study of response to subunit inactivated influenza vaccine. One entry per CDR3 protein results from TCRdb running MiXCR on the RT-PCR reads. Among 490,000 or so distinct CDR3 sequences listed, 7.6% were seen once. Sequencing was performed on PBMCs from blood, taken around 25 months after vaccination. These receptors originate from a man between 50 and 69 years old who received an inactivated influenza vaccine. The CDR3 runs from the conserved cysteine through the conserved F or W. Each record gives: J gene, clone size, D gene, V gene, CDR3 DNA, CDR3 protein. A D gene is named only where the DNA matches it firmly. Part of the rows lack a size; the others show once, few, many or a class for expanded clones.

J: TRBJ2-7; size: many; D: .; V: TRBV15; DNA: TGTGCCACCAGCAGAGATCGGTTGGGGGGCTCCTACGAGCAGTACTTC; CDR3: CATSRDRLGGSYEQYF
J: TRBJ2-7; size: many; D: .; V: TRBV29-1; DNA: TGCAGCGTCGTTTTTAGGTACTCCTACGAGCAGTACTTC; CDR3: CSVVFRYSYEQYF
J: TRBJ2-4; size: few; D: .; V: TRBV7-6; DNA: TGTGCCAGCAGCTTCCCCCCAGGGGGGGAGGGCAAAAACATTCAGTACTTC; CDR3: CASSFPPGGEGKNIQYF
J: TRBJ2-2; size: many; D: .; V: TRBV7-2; DNA: TGTGCCAGCAGCCTAAGGGGGACCGACACCGGGGAGCTGTTTTTT; CDR3: CASSLRGTDTGELFF
J: TRBJ1-1; size: few; D: TRBD1; V: TRBV5-1; DNA: TGCGCCAGCAACTTCGACAGGGCCACTGAAGCTTTCTTT; CDR3: CASNFDRATEAFF
J: TRBJ2-1; size: few; D: .; V: TRBV27; DNA: TGTGCCAGCAGTTTAACGGGCTCGGGATGGTTCTTC; CDR3: CASSLTGSGWFF
J: TRBJ2-5; size: .; D: TRBD1; V: TRBV4-2; DNA: TGTGCCAGCACCCCTCGGACAGGGGCGGAGACCCAGTACTTC; CDR3: CASTPRTGAETQYF
J: TRBJ2-2; size: many; D: .; V: TRBV5-1; DNA: TGCGCCAGCAAGTTAACCACGAACACCGGGGAGCTGTTTTTT; CDR3: CASKLTTNTGELFF
J: TRBJ2-7; size: .; D: TRBD2; V: TRBV20-1; DNA: TGCAGTGCTGCGACTAGCGGGCCCCGGGGCGAGCAGTACTTC; CDR3: CSAATSGPRGEQYF
J: TRBJ1-1; size: many; D: .; V: TRBV5-1; DNA: TGCGCCAGCAGCGGCGGGGGAGGAGCTTTCTTT; CDR3: CASSGGGGAFF
J: TRBJ2-7; size: few; D: .; V: TRBV20-1; DNA: TGCAGTGCTAGAAACAGTGCACAGGCCCCGTTATTTTTCTCCTACGAGCAGTACTTC; CDR3: CSARNSAQAPLFFSYEQYF
J: TRBJ2-7; size: few; D: .; V: TRBV20-1; DNA: TGCAGTGGGCGGGCGGAGCTTTACTCCTACGAGCAGTACTTC; CDR3: CSGRAELYSYEQYF
J: TRBJ2-2; size: .; D: .; V: TRBV4-3; DNA: TGCGCCAGCAGCCAAGTCCCAACCGGGGAGCTGTTTTTT; CDR3: CASSQVPTGELFF
J: TRBJ2-1; size: few; D: TRBD2; V: TRBV7-7; DNA: TGTGCCAGCAGCGCGCAACCGGGACTAGGGGCCAATGAGCAGTTCTTC; CDR3: CASSAQPGLGANEQFF
J: TRBJ1-5; size: many; D: .; V: TRBV10-2; DNA: TGCGCCAGCAGTGAGTCCAAGGTTCAGCCCCAGCATTTT; CDR3: CASSESKVQPQHF
J: TRBJ2-1; size: few; D: TRBD1; V: TRBV19; DNA: TGTGCCAGTAGTATGGGGACAGGTGGGAAGGGTGAGCAGTTCTTC; CDR3: CASSMGTGGKGEQFF
J: TRBJ2-3; size: many; D: .; V: TRBV28; DNA: TGTGCCAGCAGGGGCGGTGGCACAGATACGCAGTATTTT; CDR3: CASRGGGTDTQYF
J: TRBJ2-7; size: .; D: .; V: TRBV12-3/TRBV12-4; DNA: TGTGCCAGCAGTTTCGGGCAGTTCTACGAGCAGTACTTC; CDR3: CASSFGQFYEQYF
J: TRBJ2-7; size: .; D: .; V: TRBV4-3; DNA: TGCCCCAGCAGCGGAGGACGGTCCTACGAGCAGTACTTC; CDR3: CPSSGGRSYEQYF
J: TRBJ2-1; size: few; D: .; V: TRBV7-2; DNA: TGTGCCAGCACCCAGAACCCTCCCACGGCCTACAATGAGCAGTTCTTC; CDR3: CASTQNPPTAYNEQFF
J: TRBJ2-5; size: many; D: .; V: TRBV7-9; DNA: TGTGCCAGCAGCTTAGAAGGGGGGTTTATCCAGCCCCAGTACTTC; CDR3: CASSLEGGFIQPQYF
J: TRBJ2-7; size: .; D: TRBD1; V: TRBV6-1; DNA: TGTGCCAGCAGAAGACAGGGGAGGTGGGAGCAGTACTTC; CDR3: CASRRQGRWEQYF
J: TRBJ1-1; size: few; D: TRBD1; V: TRBV7-6; DNA: TGTGCCAGCAGCTTATCGGTATGGGGGACAGGGAGGAGCACTGAAGCTTTCTTT; CDR3: CASSLSVWGTGRSTEAFF
J: TRBJ2-7; size: .; D: .; V: TRBV12-3/TRBV12-4; DNA: TGTGCCAGCAGCCCGAACGTCTTGAGCTCCTACGAGCAGTACTTC; CDR3: CASSPNVLSSYEQYF
J: TRBJ2-1; size: .; D: TRBD2; V: TRBV20-1; DNA: TGCAGTGCCTCGGGGACTAGCGGGAGGGAGTATGAGCAGTTCTTC; CDR3: CSASGTSGREYEQFF
J: TRBJ2-3; size: many; D: TRBD2; V: TRBV7-8; DNA: TGTGCCAGCAGCTCGATGGGACTAGCGGGCACAGATACGCAGTATTTT; CDR3: CASSSMGLAGTDTQYF
J: TRBJ2-7; size: .; D: TRBD2; V: TRBV2; DNA: TGTGCCAGCAGTGAAGCGGCGGGACTAGTTGGCTACGAGCAGTACTTC; CDR3: CASSEAAGLVGYEQYF
J: TRBJ1-2; size: few; D: .; V: TRBV2; DNA: TGTGCCAGCAGGGGGCCCGTCCATGGCTACACCTTC; CDR3: CASRGPVHGYTF
J: TRBJ2-3; size: .; D: .; V: TRBV19; DNA: TGTGCCAGTAGTATAGGTATCAGCACAGATACGCAGTATTTT; CDR3: CASSIGISTDTQYF
J: TRBJ2-1; size: .; D: TRBD2; V: TRBV4-3; DNA: TGCGCCAGCAGCCAAGAGACTAGCGGGGGGGCGAGTAATGAGCAGTTCTTC; CDR3: CASSQETSGGASNEQFF
J: TRBJ2-2; size: many; D: .; V: TRBV29-1; DNA: TGCAGCGTTGACAGGGGAGGGACCGGGGAGCTGTTTTTT; CDR3: CSVDRGGTGELFF
J: TRBJ2-1; size: .; D: TRBD2; V: TRBV11-2; DNA: TGTGCCAGCAGCCCACTTTGGCTAGCGGGAGTCGATGAGCAGTTCTTC; CDR3: CASSPLWLAGVDEQFF
J: TRBJ1-2; size: few; D: TRBD1; V: TRBV12-3/TRBV12-4; DNA: TGTGCCAGCACCCCGACAGGGCAGTATCGTGGCTACACCTTC; CDR3: CASTPTGQYRGYTF
J: TRBJ2-7; size: .; D: .; V: TRBV4-1; DNA: TGCGCCAGCAGCCAAGATAAGACTCGAGGCAACGAGCAGTACTTC; CDR3: CASSQDKTRGNEQYF
J: TRBJ2-7; size: few; D: TRBD1; V: TRBV20-1; DNA: TGCAGTGCTAGACATCACAGGGGGACCTACGAGCAGTACTTC; CDR3: CSARHHRGTYEQYF
J: TRBJ2-1; size: few; D: .; V: TRBV18; DNA: TGTGCCAGCTCAAGATCCCGGGCAGGGTACAATGAGCAGTTCTTC; CDR3: CASSRSRAGYNEQFF
J: TRBJ1-1; size: .; D: TRBD1; V: TRBV29-1; DNA: TGCAGCGGCCTGGGGGATCAGGGGGCGGAAGCTTTCTTT; CDR3: CSGLGDQGAEAFF
J: TRBJ2-5; size: few; D: .; V: TRBV3-1; DNA: TGTGCCAGCAGCCAACCCCCGGGGCAGGGCGGTGGCGAGACCCAGTACTTC; CDR3: CASSQPPGQGGGETQYF
J: TRBJ2-7; size: few; D: TRBD1; V: TRBV15; DNA: TGTGCCACCAGCAGAACCGGGACAGGGCACTACGAGCAGTACTTC; CDR3: CATSRTGTGHYEQYF
J: TRBJ2-1; size: few; D: .; V: TRBV9; DNA: TGTGCCAGCAGCGTAGCTGGGCAGTACAATGAGCAGTTCTTC; CDR3: CASSVAGQYNEQFF
J: TRBJ2-4; size: many; D: TRBD2; V: TRBV29-1; DNA: TGCAGCGGCTCCCCGCGGGGGAATATAAACATTCAGTACTTC; CDR3: CSGSPRGNINIQYF
J: TRBJ2-5; size: few; D: TRBD2; V: TRBV24-1; DNA: TGTGCCACCAGTGGCTGGGGTAGCGGGAGAGAGACCCAGTACTTC; CDR3: CATSGWGSGRETQYF
J: TRBJ2-7; size: few; D: TRBD2; V: TRBV20-1; DNA: TGCAGTGCCCGGGACTACCTCTACGAGCAGTACTTC; CDR3: CSARDYLYEQYF
J: TRBJ2-7; size: .; D: TRBD1; V: TRBV5-5; DNA: TGTGCCAGCAGGTTACAGGGGGCCTACGAGCAGTACTTC; CDR3: CASRLQGAYEQYF
J: TRBJ1-1; size: many; D: .; V: TRBV5-1; DNA: TGCGCCAGCAGCTGGCTTTTCGGGGGGGACCCTGAAGCTTTCTTT; CDR3: CASSWLFGGDPEAFF
J: TRBJ1-3; size: many; D: .; V: TRBV9; DNA: TGTGCCAGCAGCTCCCGACAGTCCCCTGGAAACACCATATATTTT; CDR3: CASSSRQSPGNTIYF
J: TRBJ2-7; size: .; D: .; V: TRBV20-1; DNA: TGCAGTGCTAGAGCCCTGCGGGCGCGGGGCTCCTACGAGCAGTACTTC; CDR3: CSARALRARGSYEQYF
J: TRBJ2-3; size: few; D: TRBD1; V: TRBV4-1; DNA: TGCGCCAGCAGCCAAGAAGGGGGACAGCCAAGCACAGATACGCAGTATTTT; CDR3: CASSQEGGQPSTDTQYF
J: TRBJ1-4; size: few; D: .; V: TRBV21-1; DNA: TGTGCCAGCAGCAAAGCGAGGGCGTGCAATGAAAAACTGTTTTTT; CDR3: CASSKARACNEKLFF
J: TRBJ2-2; size: few; D: .; V: TRBV7-9; DNA: TGTGCCAGCACCACTCCCACCAATGTAATCACCGGGGAGCTGTTTTTT; CDR3: CASTTPTNVITGELFF
J: TRBJ1-5; size: few; D: .; V: TRBV9; DNA: TGTGCCAGCAGCGTAGAACAGGGTTTTGGTCAGCCCCAGCATTTT; CDR3: CASSVEQGFGQPQHF
J: TRBJ1-2; size: .; D: TRBD1; V: TRBV4-3; DNA: TGCGCCAGCAGCCAAGAGACAGGGATAGCATGGGACGGCTACACCTTC; CDR3: CASSQETGIAWDGYTF
J: TRBJ2-5; size: few; D: .; V: TRBV20-1; DNA: TGCAGTGCATTGGACAGACGCCGATTAGAGACCCAGTACTTC; CDR3: CSALDRRRLETQYF
J: TRBJ1-1; size: .; D: TRBD1; V: TRBV12-3/TRBV12-4; DNA: TGTGCCAGCAGTGATACGGACAGGGGAAACACTGAAGCTTTCTTT; CDR3: CASSDTDRGNTEAFF
J: TRBJ2-1; size: .; D: .; V: TRBV20-1; DNA: TGCAGTGCTAGGTGGACGGGAAGGGGTTACAATGAGCAGTTCTTC; CDR3: CSARWTGRGYNEQFF
J: TRBJ2-1; size: .; D: TRBD2; V: TRBV20-1; DNA: TGCAGTGCTTCGCCGGGACTAGCGGGGGTACTGGATGAGCAGTTCTTC; CDR3: CSASPGLAGVLDEQFF
J: TRBJ2-1; size: .; D: TRBD1; V: TRBV11-1; DNA: TGTGCCAGCAGCTTAGGGACAGGGTTTGGATACTCGGGCTCCTACAATGAGCAGTTCTTC; CDR3: CASSLGTGFGYSGSYNEQFF
J: TRBJ1-5; size: .; D: TRBD1; V: TRBV20-1; DNA: TGCAGTGCTAGAGATCTGGCAGGGGGCCCTGGCAATCAGCCCCAGCATTTT; CDR3: CSARDLAGGPGNQPQHF
J: TRBJ1-1; size: .; D: .; V: TRBV4-3; DNA: TGCGCCAGCAGCCAAGATCGGGCAGGTGGTACAATGAACACTGAAGCTTTCTTT; CDR3: CASSQDRAGGTMNTEAFF